The T cell receptor (beta chain) under discussion was sequenced for a study of early stage breast cancer tumors. Sequenced by immunoSEQ multiplex PCR; TCRdb stores in-frame clones only, minus some. The table has about 28,000 clones, about 80% seen once. This TCR was recovered from a person in their sixties with breast cancer. Input material: blood.

In DNA, the CDR3 is TGTGCCAGCAGTTATGCGGGAGCTTACAATGAGCAGTTCTTC. This encodes CASSYAGAYNEQFF. This chain connects TRBV6-5 to TRBJ2-1; 7 bases match TRBD2. The CDR3 contains 14 residues. CDR1 is MNHEY and CDR2 is SVGAGI in the germline V gene. J lost 4 bases, V lost 3 bases, and 3 bases had no gene match.